These 32 T cell receptor beta chains were all obtained from the same sample, sequenced in a study of PD-1 blockade in classical Hodgkin lymphoma (dated by TCRdb to the early 2020s). To prepare the library, the immunoSEQ multiplex PCR assay was applied. In TCRdb, the immuneACCESS table is reduced to in-frame sequences with V and J assigned. These tables do not hold every clone; where another copy was compared, an unresolved V gene accounts for under half, and the others remain unexplained. The sample records approximately 160,000 clones, 78% of which are singletons. The ten largest clonotypes hold roughly 9.2% of the sample. This specimen's time point label, per the study, means: cycle 2 day 1 (C2D1) of nivolumab. Relapse after autologous stem cell transplantation had occurred in all trial patients, and cohorts A, B and C were distinguished by prior brentuximab vedotin exposure. The sequencing used peripheral blood mononuclear cells (PBMCs), collected before the second cycle of nivolumab. These receptors all stem from a human donor with classical Hodgkin lymphoma.

The chain joins TRBV18 to TRBJ1-5; no clear D. V was trimmed by 2 bases and J by 5 bases, leaving 7 bases between them. The CDR3 contains 13 residues. CDR1 and CDR2 (germline): KGHSH, LQKENI. The CDR3 nucleotides are TGTGCCAGCTCACCAGTCAGTGATCAGCCCCAGCATTTT. This codes for CASSPVSDQPQHF.

This clone came up a few times. The V call is TRBV29-1, the J call TRBJ2-3, with 9 nucleotides matching TRBD2. The V segment lost 5 bases and the J segment 4 bases; nucleotides outside the gene matches: 7. This CDR3 spans 14 amino acids. Germline lookup yields CDR1 SQVTM and CDR2 ANQGSEA. The CDR3 is CSVRGRASPDTQYF. The DNA for the CDR3 is TGCAGCGTTCGCGGGAGGGCCTCCCCAGATACGCAGTATTTT.

This chain joins TRBV5-1 and TRBJ2-7; D is uncertain. Trimming removed 1 base from V and 9 bases from J, with 14 bases in between. From germline, CDR1 is SGHRS and CDR2 YFSETQ. The CDR3 covers 13 residues. CDR3 bases: TGCGCCAGCAGCTTGCCCTCACCCCACGGGCAGTACTTC. It translates to CASSLPSPHGQYF.

The rearrangement uses TRBV6-1 and TRBJ1-1, with D tentatively TRBD1 (5 bases). V lost 2 bases and J 10 bases, leaving 8 bases between the germline ends. Germline V gives CDR1 MNHNS, CDR2 SASEGT. The CDR3 runs 11 residues. As DNA, the CDR3 is TGTGCCAGCAGTGAATTGAGGGGAGCTTTCTTT. The encoded protein is CASSELRGAFF.

The V call is TRBV11-2, the J call TRBJ1-2; weak D call: TRBD1 (5 bases). The germline V gene encodes CDR1 SGHAT and CDR2 FQNNGV. The CDR3 is made up of 17 amino acids. The V end lost 5 bases, the J end lost 8 bases, and 27 bases lay between the germline ends. In DNA, the CDR3 is TGTGCCAGCAGCCAGAATACTGAGGGACGTCGTCGCGCGGGCTACACCTTC. As protein: CASSQNTEGRRRAGYTF.

Worth noting for this clone: The same CDR3 arises from other DNA sequences in this sample as well. The J gene is TRBJ2-5, the V gene TRBV20-1, with D perhaps TRBD2 (6 bases). CDR1 and CDR2 (germline): DFQATT, SNEGSKA (reference sequence). This CDR3 is built from 11 residues. The V and J ends lost 7 bases and 5 bases respectively, with 11 bases between them. The CDR3 sequence is CSVRAGETQYF. CDR3 bases: TGCAGTGTAAGGGCGGGGGAGACCCAGTACTTC.

The rearrangement joins TRBV2 to TRBJ2-7; tentative D call: TRBD1 (6 bases). This CDR3 is built from 15 residues. CDR1 is SNHLY and CDR2 is FYNNEI in the germline V gene. V dropped 4 bases and J dropped 0 bases, with 13 bases sitting between them. The CDR3 coding sequence is TGTGCCAGCAGTGTTCTACAGGGTACCTCCTACGAGCAGTACTTC. This sequence encodes CASSVLQGTSYEQYF.

J is TRBJ2-3 and V is TRBV10-3; D ambiguous. This CDR3 comprises 13 residues. V was cut by 2 bases and J by 10 bases, with 13 bases left in between. Germline-derived CDR1 and CDR2 are ENHRY and SYGVKD. CDR3 DNA sequence: TGTGCCATCAGTGAGACAGACCGAGGTTCGCAGTATTTT. Translation gives CAISETDRGSQYF.

V gene TRBV19 combines with J gene TRBJ2-2; D call uncertain. Deletions cut 7 bases from V and 1 base from J, with 10 bases between. CDR3 length: 14 residues. The germline gives CDR1 LNHDA, CDR2 SQIVND (reference sequence). The CDR3 nucleotides are TGTGCCAGTACCCCCAGTCAGAACACCGGGGAGCTGTTTTTT. Its protein product is CASTPSQNTGELFF. Full variable domain (rest looked up from reference TRBV19 and TRBJ2-2): DGGITQSPKYLFRKEGQNVTLSCEQNLNHDAMYWYRQDPGQGLRLIYYSQIVNDFQKGDIAEGYSVSREKKESFPLTVTSAQKNPTAFYLCASTPSQNTGELFFGEGSRLTVL.

This chain links TRBV4-2 with TRBJ1-2; 11 bases are a match to TRBD1. The germline V gene encodes CDR1 LGHNA and CDR2 YNFKEQ. J lost 7 bases, V lost 0 bases, and 10 bases had no gene match. The CDR3 has 17 amino acids. The CDR3 loop reads CASSQEAAGQGAGGYTF. The DNA for the CDR3 is TGTGCCAGCAGCCAAGAAGCTGCCGGACAGGGGGCGGGTGGCTACACCTTC.

This sequence joins TRBV9 and TRBJ1-2; TRBD1 might be the D (6 bases). The CDR3 length is 15 residues. CDR1 SGDLS and CDR2 YYNGEE come from the germline V gene. V was clipped by 1 base and J by 4 bases, with 14 bases between them. In DNA form, the CDR3 reads TGTGCCAGCAGCGTATATGAGGGGGTAGGCTATGGCTACACCTTC. Protein sequence: CASSVYEGVGYGYTF.

The chain carries TRBV7-9 and TRBJ2-7; D tentatively reads TRBD1 or TRBD2 (5 bases each). The CDR3 covers 15 residues. Germline assignment: CDR1 SEHNR and CDR2 FQNEAQ (reference sequence). Trimming stripped 2 bases from V and 0 bases from J, with 11 bases between. The CDR3 region is CASSLTGRSSYEQYF. The DNA of the CDR3 is TGTGCCAGCAGCTTAACGGGACGGAGCTCCTACGAGCAGTACTTC.

The rearrangement uses TRBV28 and TRBJ2-7, with TRBD2 as a possible D gene (5 bases). Deletions cut 6 bases from V and 1 base from J, with 10 bases between. This CDR3 contains 13 residues. Germline CDR1 MDHEN, CDR2 SYDVKM. CDR3 sequence (DNA): TGTGCCAGCAGCTCGAGCGGATCCTACGAGCAGTACTTC. Translated, it gives CASSSSGSYEQYF. Full variable domain (rest looked up from reference TRBV28 and TRBJ2-7): DVKVTQSSRYLVKRTGEKVFLECVQDMDHENMFWYRQDPGLGLRLIYFSYDVKMKEKGDIPEGYSVSREKKERFSLILESASTNQTSMYLCASSSSGSYEQYFGPGTRLTVT.

V and J are TRBV5-4 and TRBJ2-7; TRBD2 agrees at 7 bases. The CDR3 runs to 14 residues. Germline loops: CDR1 SGHNT, CDR2 YYREEE (reference sequence). V lost 1 base and J lost 5; bases outside the gene matches: 6. CDR3 loop: CASSLSGRVDEQYF. The CDR3 region has the DNA TGTGCCAGCAGCTTGTCTGGGAGGGTCGACGAGCAGTACTTC. The full variable domain, its missing parts supplied by reference TRBV5-4 and TRBJ2-7, is ETGVTQSPTHLIKTRGQQVTLRCSSQSGHNTVSWYQQALGQGPQFIFQYYREEENGRGNFPPRFSGLQFPNYSSELNVNALELDDSALYLCASSLSGRVDEQYFGPGTRLTVT.

Comment on this clone: Germline and junction disagree at one end, which may indicate a read error. The chain employs TRBV6-5 and TRBJ2-7; D uncertain. This CDR3 region has 11 residues. The germline gives CDR1 MNHEY, CDR2 SVGAGI. In nucleotides, the CDR3 is TGTGCCAGCAGTTATTCACCGGGTACCGACTTC. Its protein product is CASSYSPGTDF.

The rearrangement uses TRBV5-1 and TRBJ2-2; possibly TRBD1 or TRBD2 for D (6 bases each). CDR3 length: 18 residues. Germline-derived CDR1 and CDR2 are SGHRS and YFSETQ. With 3 bases removed from V and 0 bases from J, the gap between germline ends came to 18 bases. This chain's CDR3 is CASSSGGRILSNTGELFF. DNA of the CDR3: TGCGCCAGCAGCTCTGGGGGGCGCATCCTTTCGAACACCGGGGAGCTGTTTTTT.

The chain employs TRBV5-1 and TRBJ1-1, with D perhaps matching TRBD1 (5 bases). There are 14 residues in the CDR3. The V end lost 4 bases, the J end lost 0 bases, and 10 bases lay between the germline ends. From germline, CDR1 is SGHRS and CDR2 YFSETQ. The CDR3 sequence: CASSRGRMNTEAFF. The CDR3 DNA follows: TGCGCCAGCAGCAGGGGACGGATGAACACTGAAGCTTTCTTT. Combining the CDR3 with reference TRBV5-1 and TRBJ1-1 gives the whole variable domain KAGVTQTPRYLIKTRGQQVTLSCSPISGHRSVSWYQQTPGQGLQFLFEYFSETQRNKGNFPGRFSGRQFSNSRSEMNVSTLELGDSALYLCASSRGRMNTEAFFGQGTRLTVV.

This chain uses TRBV19 with TRBJ2-5, with 10 bases identical to TRBD2. Looked up from germline, CDR1 is LNHDA and CDR2 is SQIVND (reference sequence). V shed 3 bases, J shed 6 bases, and the junction held 13 bases outside the gene matches. This CDR3 has 17 residues. The DNA of the CDR3 is TGTGCCAGTAGTATCCCTAGCGGGAGAGGAAGAATAAAGACCCAGTACTTC. Its translation is CASSIPSGRGRIKTQYF.

The J gene is TRBJ2-3, the V gene TRBV25-1; 9 bases are shared with TRBD1. Looked up from germline, CDR1 is MGHDK and CDR2 is SYGVNS. Trimming took 5 bases from V and 6 from J; bases not matched to a gene: 3. The CDR3 is 13 residues long. In nucleotides, the CDR3 is TGTGCCAGCAGTCGAGACAGGGGGGATACGCAGTATTTT. As protein: CASSRDRGDTQYF. Full variable domain (remainder filled in from reference TRBV25-1 and TRBJ2-3): EADIYQTPRYLVIGTGKKITLECSQTMGHDKMYWYQQDPGMELHLIHYSYGVNSTEKGDLSSESTVSRIRTEHFPLTLESARPSHTSQYLCASSRDRGDTQYFGPGTRLTVL.

The chain uses TRBV5-1 and TRBJ2-1; D is perhaps TRBD1 (6 bases). CDR1 and CDR2 from the germline V gene are SGHRS and YFSETQ. V lost 4 bases to trimming and J lost 0 bases, with 14 bases between them. This CDR3 has 16 amino acids. The CDR3 DNA follows: TGCGCCAGCAGCCCCGAGGGACACCGCTCCTACAATGAGCAGTTCTTC. It encodes CASSPEGHRSYNEQFF.

V and J are TRBV18 and TRBJ2-5, with D unresolved. There are 15 residues in the CDR3. Germline values: CDR1 KGHSH, CDR2 LQKENI. Trimming took 5 bases from V and 0 from J, leaving 13 bases between them. Written as DNA, the CDR3 is TGTGCCAGCTCAACCCTGTGGGCAGACCAAGAGACCCAGTACTTC. Its protein is CASSTLWADQETQYF.

This CDR3 is CASSARKPTDTQYF. The DNA of the CDR3 is TGTGCCAGCAGCGCCAGGAAGCCGACAGATACGCAGTATTTT. The rearrangement joins TRBV7-2 to TRBJ2-3, with unresolved D. Trimming left V 5 bases short and J 3 bases short, with 12 bases between. The CDR3 consists of 14 residues. Germline loops: CDR1 SGHTA, CDR2 FQGNSA.

The chain links TRBV5-4 to TRBJ2-5; 8 nucleotides agree with TRBD1. The germline CDR1 and CDR2 sequences are SGHNT and YYREEE (reference sequence). The V and J ends lost 4 bases and 1 base, in that order; junction bases with no gene match: 6. The CDR3 sequence is 15 residues long. CDR3 nucleotide sequence: TGTGCCAGCAGCATTAGGACAGGGCTCCAAGAGACCCAGTACTTC. This codes for CASSIRTGLQETQYF.

The chain couples TRBV18 to TRBJ1-1; 9 positions match TRBD1. Germline lookup yields CDR1 KGHSH and CDR2 LQKENI. Trimming removed 3 bases from V and 10 bases from J; junction bases left unmatched: 9. The CDR3 sequence is 14 residues long. The CDR3 reads CASSPTQGADGAFF. In nucleotides, the CDR3 is TGTGCCAGCTCACCCACACAGGGGGCGGATGGAGCTTTCTTT.

V gene TRBV11-1 combines with J gene TRBJ2-2; no clear D. V was shortened by 1 base and J by 1 base, with 4 bases between the two germline ends. Germline lookup yields CDR1 SGHAT and CDR2 FQDESV (reference sequence). This CDR3 contains 14 residues. The CDR3 here is CASSLVRNTGELFF. The CDR3 DNA sequence: TGTGCCAGCAGCTTAGTCAGGAACACCGGGGAGCTGTTTTTT.

In its sample, this clone was seen many times. This chain uses TRBV6-5 with TRBJ1-5; 8 bases align to TRBD1. Germline V lookup: CDR1 MNHEY, CDR2 SVGAGI. V was pared by 6 bases and J by 4 bases, with 8 bases of the junction left unmatched. CDR3 length: 15 amino acids. The CDR3 nucleotides read TGTGCCAGCAGCTCCGACAGGGGAGGAAATCAGCCCCAGCATTTT. This translates into CASSSDRGGNQPQHF.

Written as DNA, the CDR3 is TGTGCCAGCATTGAGGGGTTAGGGGGGATTGAAGCTTTCTTT. Amino acid sequence: CASIEGLGGIEAFF. The chain is built from TRBV2 and TRBJ1-1, with TRBD1 as a possible D gene (6 bases). Germline V gene data show CDR1 as SNHLY and CDR2 as FYNNEI. The CDR3 runs to 14 residues. The V end was cut by 7 bases, the J end by 7 bases, with 19 bases between.

This chain uses TRBV9 with TRBJ2-7; a possible D gene is TRBD2 (5 bases). Trimming removed 0 bases from V and 3 bases from J, with 19 bases in between. In germline, CDR1 is SGDLS, CDR2 YYNGEE. This CDR3 is built from 17 residues. CDR3 DNA: TGTGCCAGCAGCGTAGGAGGAGGTGCGTGGTCGAACTACGAGCAGTACTTC. Translated, it gives CASSVGGGAWSNYEQYF.

This sequence joins TRBV23-1 and TRBJ2-1; D might be TRBD1 or TRBD2, each matching 5 bases. TRBV23-1 has ORF status, its function being uncertain. The V end lost 4 bases, the J end lost 7 bases, and 17 bases lay between the germline ends. This CDR3 is built from 15 residues. In DNA form, the CDR3 reads TGCGCCAGCAGTCGGATGAACAGGTGGGAGAATGAGCAGTTCTTC. This sequence encodes CASSRMNRWENEQFF.

This chain's CDR3 is CASSFAGAGELFF. Written as DNA, the CDR3 is TGTGCCAGCAGCTTCGCCGGTGCCGGGGAGCTGTTTTTT. The V gene is TRBV7-3, the J gene TRBJ2-2, with D unclear. Germline lookup yields CDR1 SGHTA and CDR2 FQGTGA. Trimming took off 3 bases at V and 6 bases at J, with 8 bases between the two ends. The CDR3 is 13 residues long. Full variable domain (outside the CDR3, taken from reference TRBV7-3 and TRBJ2-2): GAGVSQTPSNKVTEKGKYVELRCDPISGHTALYWYRQSLGQGPEFLIYFQGTGAADDSGLPNDRFFAVRPEGSVSTLKIQRTERGDSAVYLCASSFAGAGELFFGEGSRLTVL.

This chain links TRBV6-6 with TRBJ1-5, with D hard to call. V lost 7 bases and J lost 4, with 11 bases in between. The V gene's germline CDR1 is MNHNY and CDR2 SVGAGI (reference sequence). The length of the CDR3 is 13 residues. Here the CDR3 reads CASIGRVNQPQHF. CDR3 sequence (DNA): TGTGCCAGCATAGGTAGGGTGAATCAGCCCCAGCATTTT.

Of note for this clone: Other DNA sequences from this sample encode an identical CDR3 as well. The chain uses TRBV6-5 and TRBJ2-7, with a weak D call TRBD1 (6 bases). V was trimmed by 0 bases and J by 6 bases, leaving 9 bases between them. CDR1 MNHEY and CDR2 SVGAGI come from the germline V gene. CDR3 size: 13 residues. Here the CDR3 reads CASSYSTGGEQYF. The CDR3, as DNA: TGTGCCAGCAGTTACTCGACAGGCGGCGAGCAGTACTTC.